These 26 T cell receptor beta chains were sequenced from one sample in a study of human T cells and chemical hapten exposure. From the RACE reads, TCRdb called clonotypes with MiXCR, one entry per CDR3 protein. The top ten clones hold under 2.5% of a sample with 80,000 to 95,000 distinct CDR3 sequences, 11% of them seen once. Indicated time point: patch test 2, 6 weeks after DPC sensitization. Specified treatment: therapeutic diphenylcyclopropenone sensitization with weekly scalp DPC. This material consisted of whole blood, taken in connection with sensitization to the hapten diphenylcyclopropenone (DPC). Source of these receptors: a man in his forties or fifties with alopecia areata. Some clones in this sample may be carry-over from other donors' samples.

The chain recombines TRBV11-3 with TRBJ2-1; D remains unclear. The CDR3 length is 13 residues. Germline CDR1 SGHNT, CDR2 YENEEA. Trimming shortened V by 5 bases and J by 7 bases, and 12 bases separated the two germline ends. This CDR3 reads CASSPQVNNEQFF. The CDR3 coding sequence is TGTGCCAGCAGCCCTCAAGTGAATAATGAGCAGTTCTTC.

This clonotype was detected a few times. V usage is TRBV28 and J usage is TRBJ2-7; D possibly corresponds to TRBD1 (6 bases). The CDR3 is 21 residues long. The germline CDR1 and CDR2 sequences are MDHEN and SYDVKM. With 2 bases removed from V and 0 bases from J, the gap between germline ends came to 29 bases. The DNA for the CDR3 is TGTGCCAGCAGTTTAGCAGAGGCTAGGCCCACAGGGTGGGTCTTCTCCTACGAGCAGTACTTC. Encoded protein: CASSLAEARPTGWVFSYEQYF.

The V call is TRBV9, the J call TRBJ2-2, with 11 bases identical to TRBD2. The V and J ends lost 0 bases and 10 bases, in that order; junction bases with no gene match: 14. The CDR3 totals 18 residues. Germline V gene data show CDR1 as SGDLS and CDR2 as YYNGEE. This chain's CDR3 is CASSVEGTLAGVPAELFF. The CDR3, as DNA: TGTGCCAGCAGCGTAGAGGGTACACTAGCGGGAGTGCCGGCGGAGCTGTTTTTT.

About this clonotype: A read error may account for a junction end that differs from germline. This chain connects TRBV4-2 to TRBJ1-6; 10 bases line up with TRBD1. The CDR3 loop spans 14 amino acids. The germline gives CDR1 LGHNA, CDR2 YNFKEQ. DNA for the CDR3: TGTGCCAGCAGCCGGGGACAGGGGAGTTCACCCCCCCACTTT. Protein sequence: CASSRGQGSSPPHF.

In this sample, this clonotype turned up once. The V call is TRBV29-1, the J call TRBJ1-2; TRBD1 matches at 7 bases. CDR1 is SQVTM, CDR2 ANQGSEA, per germline. V lost 6 bases and J lost 8; bases outside the gene matches: 12. The CDR3 contains 13 residues. CDR3 sequence (DNA): TGCAGCGTAGAAACAGGGGCCATTCGAGGCTACACCTTC. It translates to CSVETGAIRGYTF.

This clonotype was detected only a few times. This rearrangement joins TRBV6-2 or TRBV6-3 to TRBJ2-2; 10 bases line up with TRBD2. The trim removed 7 bases at V and 4 bases at J, leaving 12 bases unmatched. The CDR3 length is 17 residues. Germline CDR1 MNHEY, CDR2 SVGEGT. The CDR3 DNA reads as TGTGCCAGCACCTTATTACCCGGACTAGCGGTCACCGGGGAGCTGTTTTTT. Encoded protein: CASTLLPGLAVTGELFF.

This clonotype was counted many times. This rearrangement joins TRBV6-2 or TRBV6-3 to TRBJ1-5; the D is unclear. This CDR3 is built from 14 residues. Germline V lookup: CDR1 MNHEY, CDR2 SVGEGT. V shed 3 bases and J shed 5 bases, with 11 bases lying between them. This CDR3 is CASSYQGLDQPQHF. CDR3 DNA sequence: TGTGCCAGCAGTTATCAAGGGCTGGATCAGCCCCAGCATTTT.

At least ten counts were recorded for this clonotype. V usage is TRBV4-3 and J usage is TRBJ1-4; 10 bases are a match to TRBD1. This CDR3 contains 14 residues. Germline CDR1 LGHNA, CDR2 YSLEER. J gave up 5 bases and V 3 bases, and 0 bases lay outside the gene matches. The CDR3 DNA is TGCGCCAGCAGCCAGGGACAGGGGAATGAAAAACTGTTTTTT. It specifies CASSQGQGNEKLFF.

On this clonotype itself: A much more abundant neighbour one base away suggests this may be a read error. The V and J genes are TRBV5-1 and TRBJ1-1, with 9 bases matching TRBD1. The CDR3 has 16 amino acids. CDR1 SGHRS and CDR2 YFSETQ come from the germline V gene. After removal of 4 bases from V and 3 bases from J, the junction contained 10 bases not matched to a gene. The chain's CDR3 is CASSPTFGQGYTEAFF. DNA for the CDR3: TGCGCCAGCAGCCCCACGTTCGGACAGGGGTACACTGAAGCTTTCTTT. The full variable domain, completed using reference TRBV5-1 and TRBJ1-1, is KAGVTQTPRYLIKTRGQQVTLSCSPISGHRSVSWYQQTPGQGLQFLFEYFSETQRNKGNFPGRFSGRQFSNSRSEMNVSTLELGDSALYLCASSPTFGQGYTEAFFGQGTRLTVV.

The rearrangement links TRBV18 to TRBJ2-3, with TRBD1 matching over 9 bases. With 4 bases clipped from V and 5 bases from J, the junction kept 10 bases outside the gene matches. The CDR3 consists of 16 residues. Germline assignment: CDR1 KGHSH and CDR2 LQKENI. The CDR3 DNA reads as TGTGCCAGCTCACGGAAGCCGGGACAGGGTCAAGATACGCAGTATTTT. Protein: CASSRKPGQGQDTQYF.

At least ten counts were recorded for this clonotype. The chain combines TRBV24-1 with TRBJ2-3, with D perhaps TRBD1 (6 bases). This CDR3 has 13 amino acids. V shed 9 bases and J shed 0 bases, with 9 bases lying between them. Germline assignment: CDR1 KGHDR and CDR2 SFDVKD. CDR3 protein: CATRGQSTDTQYF. Written as DNA, the CDR3 is TGTGCCACCCGTGGACAGAGCACAGATACGCAGTATTTT.

CDR3 residues: CASSSRQGTTEAFF. The DNA for the CDR3 is TGTGCCAGCAGCTCTCGACAGGGGACCACTGAAGCTTTCTTT. J is TRBJ1-1 and V is TRBV7-3, with 8 nucleotides matching TRBD1. Trimming cost V 4 bases and J 4 bases; bases outside gene matches: 5. CDR3 size: 14 residues. From germline, CDR1 is SGHTA and CDR2 FQGTGA.

This sequence joins TRBV12-3 or TRBV12-4 and TRBJ1-2, with a weak D call TRBD1 (5 bases). The CDR3 length is 15 residues. V shed 5 bases and J shed 0 bases, with 13 bases lying between them. CDR3 residues: CASSNLGVANYGYTF. Here the CDR3 DNA reads TGTGCCAGCAGTAACCTGGGGGTTGCTAACTATGGCTACACCTTC.

This clonotype came up many times. The V call is TRBV18, the J call TRBJ1-1, with TRBD1 matching over 7 bases. There are 14 residues in the CDR3. The junction had 9 bases not matched to a gene; V was cut back by 0 bases and J by 11 bases. Germline assignment: CDR1 KGHSH and CDR2 LQKENI. CDR3 bases: TGTGCCAGCTCACCACCGGGACAGAACCTAGAGGCTTTCTTT. Translated: CASSPPGQNLEAFF.

The V and J genes are TRBV7-2 and TRBJ2-6; 7 nucleotides align to TRBD2. Germline V gene lookup returns CDR1 SGHTA and CDR2 FQGNSA. The CDR3 is 14 amino acids. J lost 4 bases, V lost 5 bases, and 2 bases had no gene match. CDR3 in amino acids: CASSSGAGANVLTF. CDR3 in DNA: TGTGCCAGCAGCAGCGGGGCCGGGGCCAACGTCCTGACTTTC.

The V call is TRBV30, the J call TRBJ1-1; D is undetermined. There are 11 residues in the CDR3. The V gene's germline CDR1 is GTSNPN and CDR2 SVGIG (reference sequence). The ends were cut back, 4 bases at V and 3 bases at J, with 6 bases in the middle. CDR3 in amino acids: CAWKRDTEAFF. CDR3 nucleotide sequence: TGTGCCTGGAAGCGGGACACTGAAGCTTTCTTT.

There are a few counts of this clonotype. CDR3 sequence: CASSLPWVDEQYF. The CDR3 bases are TGTGCCAGCAGCCTCCCTTGGGTTGACGAGCAGTACTTC. J is TRBJ2-7 and V is TRBV6-2 or TRBV6-3; D call uncertain. V gave up 6 bases and J gave up 5 bases, with 14 bases separating them. Germline assignment: CDR1 MNHEY and CDR2 SVGEGT. This CDR3 comprises 13 residues.

There are many counts of this clonotype. The chain couples TRBV12-3 or TRBV12-4 to TRBJ1-3; the D gene is possibly TRBD1 (6 bases). This CDR3 comprises 15 residues. V lost 3 bases to trimming and J lost 4 bases, with 13 bases between them. CDR3 protein: CASSFWGAPGNTIYF. Here the CDR3 DNA reads TGTGCCAGCAGTTTCTGGGGGGCTCCCGGAAACACCATATATTTT.

The V and J genes are TRBV27 and TRBJ2-1; D is uncertain. Between the trimmed V and J ends, which lost 0 bases and 3 bases, there was a span of 18 bases. CDR3 length: 18 amino acids. Germline CDR1 MNHEY, CDR2 SMNVEV (reference sequence). CDR3 nucleotide sequence: TGTGCCAGCAGTTTATCTCCCCCAGCGTCCCAGGTCTACAATGAGCAGTTCTTC. As protein: CASSLSPPASQVYNEQFF.

This clonotype has just a few counts. The chain joins TRBV6-2 or TRBV6-3 to TRBJ2-3; 7 bases map to TRBD2. Germline assignment: CDR1 MNHEY and CDR2 SVGEGT. The CDR3 covers 15 residues. With 6 bases clipped from V and 2 bases from J, the junction kept 8 bases outside the gene matches. This chain's CDR3 is CASRNSGSNTDTQYF. DNA of the CDR3: TGTGCCAGCAGAAATAGCGGGTCCAACACAGATACGCAGTATTTT.

This clonotype was counted between two and nine times. V and J are TRBV6-5 and TRBJ2-1, with TRBD2 matching over 7 bases. Germline trimming cut 0 bases from V and 3 bases from J; bases unmatched to any gene: 11. The CDR3 extends over 18 amino acids. CDR1 and CDR2 from the germline V gene are MNHEY and SVGAGI. The chain's CDR3 is CASSYSASGLEVYNEQFF. In DNA, the CDR3 is TGTGCCAGCAGTTACTCGGCTAGCGGTCTTGAAGTCTACAATGAGCAGTTCTTC.

This clonotype showed up many times. The V gene is TRBV20-1, the J gene TRBJ2-7; the D gene is possibly TRBD2 (6 bases). This CDR3 region has 17 residues. Trimming pared 0 bases from V and 2 bases from J, leaving 20 bases between. Per germline, CDR1 DFQATT and CDR2 SNEGSKA (reference sequence). The CDR3: CSARDIMLGGNPYEQYF. CDR3 in DNA: TGCAGTGCTAGAGATATCATGCTCGGCGGGAACCCCTACGAGCAGTACTTC.

The chain joins TRBV6-6 to TRBJ2-3; D is uncertain. CDR1 and CDR2 from the germline V gene are MNHNY and SVGAGI (reference sequence). CDR3 length equals 12 residues. Trimming cost V 4 bases and J 5 bases, with 7 bases left between them. The CDR3 sequence: CASSSQGDTQYF. The CDR3 nucleotides read TGTGCCAGCAGTTCCCAAGGAGATACGCAGTATTTT.

This clonotype was seen a handful of times. The V call is TRBV5-6, the J call TRBJ1-2; 9 bases fit TRBD1. V lost 4 bases and J lost 8; bases outside the gene matches: 15. Germline CDR1 SGHDT, CDR2 YYEEEE. The CDR3 loop spans 16 amino acids. The CDR3 DNA reads TGTGCCAGCAGCCGATGGGGGACAGGGATGTGGAGCGGCTACACCTTC. This gives the protein CASSRWGTGMWSGYTF.

V and J are TRBV14 and TRBJ2-3, with 7 bases aligning to TRBD1. J was trimmed by 4 bases and V by 2 bases; bases with no gene match: 9. In germline, CDR1 is SGHDN, CDR2 FVKESK. The CDR3 totals 16 residues. The CDR3 sequence: CASSQLRQGNADTQYF. CDR3 in DNA: TGTGCCAGCAGCCAACTTAGACAGGGTAACGCAGATACGCAGTATTTT.

This clonotype has just a few counts. CDR3 sequence: CASSLEFQGSRTGELFF. CDR3 nucleotides: TGTGCCAGCAGCTTAGAATTCCAGGGGTCGCGAACCGGGGAGCTGTTTTTT. The genes are TRBV7-2 and TRBJ2-2, with D tentatively TRBD1 (6 bases). The germline V and J ends were trimmed by 1 base and 5 bases, with 17 bases remaining between them. The CDR3 extends over 17 amino acids. CDR1 SGHTA and CDR2 FQGNSA come from the germline V gene.